Listed below are T cell receptor beta chains from one sample, sequenced in a study of HIV-infected children after antiretroviral therapy interruption. TCRdb independently ran MiXCR on the 3' RACE reads; one entry per CDR3 protein. The sample lists more than 85,000 distinct CDR3 sequences; about 7% were seen once. Here the sequenced sample was CD45RA+ CD4+ T cells from PBMCs, pooled from several time points, taken from a donor given antiretroviral therapy, either interrupted or continuous. Source of these receptors: a pool of human donors with HIV. Both conserved end residues are part of each CDR3. The D gene is left open where the match is weak. Clone sizes are given selectively: once, few, many, or a class where the clone is expanded.

J: TRBJ2-1; V: TRBV7-6; D: .; size: many; DNA: TGTGCCAGCAGCTTCGGACTGGACAATGAGCAGTTCTTC; CDR3: CASSFGLDNEQFF
J: TRBJ2-7; V: TRBV7-8; D: .; size: many; DNA: TGTGCCAGCAGCTTATTGCGGGGGCCCTACGAGCAGTACTTC; CDR3: CASSLLRGPYEQYF
J: TRBJ2-2; V: TRBV19; D: .; size: many; DNA: TGTGCCAGTAGTATCAGGGCCTTCTCGAACACCGGGGAGCTGTTTTTT; CDR3: CASSIRAFSNTGELFF
J: TRBJ2-7; V: TRBV6-5; D: TRBD2; size: many; DNA: TGTGCCAGCAGTCTAGCGGCAGCGACCTACGAGCAGTACTTC; CDR3: CASSLAAATYEQYF
J: TRBJ2-7; V: TRBV6-5; D: TRBD2; size: many; DNA: TGTGCCAGCAGTCCCCAAGCGGGAGGGCCTGGCGAGCAGTACTTC; CDR3: CASSPQAGGPGEQYF
J: TRBJ1-6; V: TRBV12-3/TRBV12-4; D: TRBD1; size: many; DNA: TGTGCCAGCACCTGGGACAGGGGTAATTCACCCCTCCACTTT; CDR3: CASTWDRGNSPLHF
J: TRBJ1-1; V: TRBV3-1; D: .; size: .; DNA: TGTGCCAGCGTTAGGGTCCCAGGAGGTGAAGCTTTCTTT; CDR3: CASVRVPGGEAFF
J: TRBJ1-2; V: TRBV7-2; D: .; size: .; DNA: TGTGCCAGCAGCTTGTCAGGGGCCGGCTCTGGCTACACCTTC; CDR3: CASSLSGAGSGYTF
J: TRBJ1-2; V: TRBV6-6; D: TRBD1; size: .; DNA: TGTGCCAGCAGAGGGACAGTCTATGGCTACACCTTC; CDR3: CASRGTVYGYTF
J: TRBJ2-1; V: TRBV12-3/TRBV12-4; D: TRBD2; size: many; DNA: TGTGCCAGCAGCGGGGGACTAGCGGTTTACAATGAGCAGTTCTTC; CDR3: CASSGGLAVYNEQFF
J: TRBJ2-1; V: TRBV28; D: .; size: many; DNA: TGTGCCAGCATCCTAGGGGGGGGACCGTACAATGAGCAGTTCTTC; CDR3: CASILGGGPYNEQFF
J: TRBJ1-4; V: TRBV12-3/TRBV12-4; D: .; size: many; DNA: TGTGCCAGCAGTTTGCGGGGAGCAACTAATGAAAAACTGTTTTTT; CDR3: CASSLRGATNEKLFF
J: TRBJ1-1; V: TRBV6-1; D: .; size: .; DNA: TGTGCCAGCAGTGAAGAAGGGGACACTGAAGCTTTCTTT; CDR3: CASSEEGDTEAFF
J: TRBJ2-1; V: TRBV24-1; D: .; size: .; DNA: TGTGCCACCAGTGCAATTACCCCTGAGCAGTTCTTC; CDR3: CATSAITPEQFF
J: TRBJ2-3; V: TRBV9; D: TRBD1; size: once; DNA: TGTGCCACCAGCGAGGCGACAGGGGTTGGCACAGATACGCAGTATTTT; CDR3: CATSEATGVGTDTQYF
J: TRBJ1-5; V: TRBV7-9; D: .; size: many; DNA: TGTGCCAGCAGCTTAGGTGAACCCCCGCAGCCCCAGCATTTT; CDR3: CASSLGEPPQPQHF
J: TRBJ1-6; V: TRBV7-7; D: .; size: many; DNA: TGTGCCAGCAGCTTAGATAGTCAATCACCCCTCCACTTT; CDR3: CASSLDSQSPLHF
J: TRBJ2-7; V: TRBV29-1; D: TRBD1; size: many; DNA: TGCAGCGCAGTCCGGGACAGAGGTACCTACGAGCAGTACTTC; CDR3: CSAVRDRGTYEQYF
J: TRBJ2-7; V: TRBV6-5; D: .; size: few; DNA: TGTGCCAGCAGGTCTTCAGGTTACGAGCAGTACTTC; CDR3: CASRSSGYEQYF
J: TRBJ1-1; V: TRBV7-9; D: .; size: few; DNA: TGTGCCAGCAGTCACAATTCAGGGACTGAAGCTTTCTTT; CDR3: CASSHNSGTEAFF
J: TRBJ2-7; V: TRBV2; D: .; size: many; DNA: TGTGCCAGCAGGCGGGACGGAACCGCCTACGAGCAGTACTTC; CDR3: CASRRDGTAYEQYF
J: TRBJ2-6; V: TRBV7-2; D: .; size: .; DNA: TGTGCCAGCAGCCGACGGGCAGGGTTCTCTGGGGCCAACGTCCTGACTTTC; CDR3: CASSRRAGFSGANVLTF
J: TRBJ2-1; V: TRBV12-3/TRBV12-4; D: TRBD2; size: many; DNA: TGTGCCAGCAGTTTTAGAGGGAGTTCGAGCGGGAGGTACAATGAGCAGTTCTTC; CDR3: CASSFRGSSSGRYNEQFF
J: TRBJ1-2; V: TRBV19; D: .; size: many; DNA: TGTGCCAGTAGCCCAATAGCTAACTATGGCTACACCTTC; CDR3: CASSPIANYGYTF
J: TRBJ2-7; V: TRBV19; D: TRBD1; size: many; DNA: TGTGCCAGTAGTATTCTCTCCGGGACAGGGGCCGACGAGCAGTACTTC; CDR3: CASSILSGTGADEQYF
J: TRBJ1-5; V: TRBV3-1; D: TRBD1; size: many; DNA: TGTGCCAGCAGCCGGGGGACAGGGGGCAATCAGCCCCAGCATTTT; CDR3: CASSRGTGGNQPQHF
J: TRBJ2-7; V: TRBV6-2/TRBV6-3; D: TRBD2; size: few; DNA: TGTGCCAGCAGTCCTAGCGGGAGTGTTCCCTACGAGCAGTACTTC; CDR3: CASSPSGSVPYEQYF
J: TRBJ1-2; V: TRBV29-1; D: .; size: few; DNA: TGCAGCGTTGAAGCGGTCGGCCAGGGGCCTTCCCAACCCTATGGCTACACCTTC; CDR3: CSVEAVGQGPSQPYGYTF
J: TRBJ1-2; V: TRBV5-4; D: .; size: many; DNA: TGTGCCAGCAGCGGATTACCTGGTTATGGCTACACCTTC; CDR3: CASSGLPGYGYTF
J: TRBJ2-1; V: TRBV4-2; D: TRBD2; size: many; DNA: TGTGCCAGCAGCCAAGATGGGAGCGGGGGCTTATCCTACAATGAGCAGTTCTTC; CDR3: CASSQDGSGGLSYNEQFF
J: TRBJ1-2; V: TRBV12-3/TRBV12-4; D: .; size: .; DNA: TGTGCCAGCCGCCTGTTCGGGGGCTATGGCTACACCTTC; CDR3: CASRLFGGYGYTF
J: TRBJ2-7; V: TRBV11-3; D: .; size: .; DNA: TGTGCCAGCAGCCCCGGTCCAGGGGTCCACGAGCAGTACTTC; CDR3: CASSPGPGVHEQYF
J: TRBJ1-6; V: TRBV5-8; D: .; size: .; DNA: TGTGCCAGCAGCCGATACCTGTTTCGTTTGCAGGATGTTCAAAATTCACCCCTCCACTTT; CDR3: CASSRYLFRLQDVQNSPLHF
J: TRBJ2-7; V: TRBV20-1; D: .; size: few; DNA: TGCAGTGCTAACAGGGTGGGCTACGAGCAGTACTTC; CDR3: CSANRVGYEQYF
J: TRBJ1-1; V: TRBV11-2; D: .; size: many; DNA: TGTGCCAGCAGCTTAGTAGGGACGAACACTGAAGCTTTCTTT; CDR3: CASSLVGTNTEAFF
J: TRBJ2-7; V: TRBV20-1; D: TRBD1; size: few; DNA: TGCAGTGCTGGTCGGACAGGGGACGAGCAGTACTTC; CDR3: CSAGRTGDEQYF
J: TRBJ2-2; V: TRBV2; D: .; size: many; DNA: TGTGCCAGCACTCACTCGACTAACTCGGGGGAGCTGTTTTTT; CDR3: CASTHSTNSGELFF
J: TRBJ2-3; V: TRBV19; D: .; size: few; DNA: TGTGCCAGTAGTATAGAGGGCCTCGGTAGCGGCCTCACAGATACGCAGTATTTT; CDR3: CASSIEGLGSGLTDTQYF
J: TRBJ1-4; V: TRBV11-2; D: TRBD1; size: many; DNA: TGTGCCAGCAGAAACTACCGGGACAGGGGTGCGGAAAAACTGTTTTTT; CDR3: CASRNYRDRGAEKLFF
J: TRBJ2-3; V: TRBV11-3; D: TRBD2; size: many; DNA: TGTGCCAGCAGCCCCGGGGGGCGGGGGGGCTTCACAGATACGCAGTATTTT; CDR3: CASSPGGRGGFTDTQYF
J: TRBJ2-2; V: TRBV6-7; D: .; size: many; DNA: TGTGCCACGGACGGAAAGCTGTTTTTT; CDR3: CATDGKLFF
J: TRBJ2-1; V: TRBV3-1; D: TRBD1; size: many; DNA: TGTGCCAGCAGCCAAGTCTACAGGGGGGTCTACAATGAGCAGTTCTTC; CDR3: CASSQVYRGVYNEQFF
J: TRBJ2-5; V: TRBV12-3/TRBV12-4; D: TRBD1; size: .; DNA: TGTGCCAGCGGACAGGTTCGAGAGACCCAGTACTTC; CDR3: CASGQVRETQYF
J: TRBJ1-4; V: TRBV4-1; D: .; size: many; DNA: TGCGCCAGCAGCCAATCCGCAACTAATGAAAAACTGTTTTTT; CDR3: CASSQSATNEKLFF
J: TRBJ1-1; V: TRBV7-2; D: .; size: many; DNA: TGTGCCAGCAGCTTAATATCCACTGAAGCTTTCTTT; CDR3: CASSLISTEAFF
J: TRBJ2-1; V: TRBV9; D: TRBD2; size: .; DNA: TGTGCCAGCAGTTTTCTAGCGGGGGGGCGTCATGAGCAGTTCTTC; CDR3: CASSFLAGGRHEQFF
J: TRBJ2-2; V: TRBV9; D: .; size: many; DNA: TGTGCCAGCAGCGTAGACAGTCTCCCGGGCACCGGGGAGCTGTTTTTT; CDR3: CASSVDSLPGTGELFF
J: TRBJ2-7; V: TRBV15; D: .; size: many; DNA: TGTGCCACCAGCAGAGATAGGGGCTACGAGCAGTACTTC; CDR3: CATSRDRGYEQYF
J: TRBJ2-7; V: TRBV6-6; D: .; size: .; DNA: TGTGCCAGCGGTGATGTCGGGGGGCGCCTTGAACAGTACTTC; CDR3: CASGDVGGRLEQYF
J: TRBJ1-2; V: TRBV7-9; D: .; size: many; DNA: TGTGCCAGCAGCCCGGCTGTACAGCCCCTTTTGGATGGCTACACCTTC; CDR3: CASSPAVQPLLDGYTF
J: TRBJ2-1; V: TRBV19; D: .; size: many; DNA: TGTGCCAGTACTATCACAGGTTTTCTTTACAATGAGCAGTTCTTC; CDR3: CASTITGFLYNEQFF
J: TRBJ1-4; V: TRBV19; D: .; size: .; DNA: TGTGCCAGTAGACGATGGCCGGCTGCAACTAATGAAAAACTGTTTTTT; CDR3: CASRRWPAATNEKLFF
J: TRBJ2-1; V: TRBV2; D: TRBD2; size: .; DNA: TGTGCCAGCACCTCCTGGACTAGCGGGGTAAATGAGCAGTTCTTC; CDR3: CASTSWTSGVNEQFF
J: TRBJ2-1; V: TRBV14; D: .; size: .; DNA: TGTGCCAGCAGCCCGACGGGGGCTGCCTCCTACAATGAGCAGTTCTTC; CDR3: CASSPTGAASYNEQFF
J: TRBJ2-2; V: TRBV7-2; D: TRBD2; size: .; DNA: TGTGCCAGCAGCCAAAGCGGGGGGGACACCGGGGAGCTGTTTTTT; CDR3: CASSQSGGDTGELFF
J: TRBJ2-6; V: TRBV5-1; D: .; size: many; DNA: TGCGCCAGCAGCCTGGTGGAGGTGGGGGCCAACGTCCTGACTTTC; CDR3: CASSLVEVGANVLTF
J: TRBJ1-4; V: TRBV5-6; D: .; size: .; DNA: TGTGCCAGCAGCTTCGATGGGGAGAATGAAAAACTGTTTTTT; CDR3: CASSFDGENEKLFF
J: TRBJ2-1; V: TRBV7-9; D: .; size: .; DNA: TGTGCCAGCAGCCTTCTCCAGTTCTTC; CDR3: CASSLLQFF
J: TRBJ2-3; V: TRBV7-6; D: TRBD2; size: many; DNA: TGTGCCAGCAGCTTAGCGCCAGCGGGAGGGCCAGATACGCAGTATTTT; CDR3: CASSLAPAGGPDTQYF